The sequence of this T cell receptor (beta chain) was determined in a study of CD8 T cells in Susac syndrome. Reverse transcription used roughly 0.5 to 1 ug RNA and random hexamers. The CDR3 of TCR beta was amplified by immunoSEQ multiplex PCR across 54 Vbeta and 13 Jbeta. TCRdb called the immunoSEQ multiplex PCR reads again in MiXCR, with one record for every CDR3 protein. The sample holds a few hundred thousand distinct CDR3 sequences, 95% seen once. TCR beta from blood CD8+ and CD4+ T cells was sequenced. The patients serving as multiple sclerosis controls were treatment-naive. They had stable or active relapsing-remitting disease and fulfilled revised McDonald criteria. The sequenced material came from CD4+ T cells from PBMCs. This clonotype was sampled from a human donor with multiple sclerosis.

This CDR3 reads CASSSKLGMNTEAFF. CDR3 sequence (DNA): TGTGCCAGCAGCTCGAAACTGGGTATGAACACTGAAGCTTTCTTT. V and J are TRBV7-2 and TRBJ1-1; D gene uncertain. Germline lookup yields CDR1 SGHTA and CDR2 FQGNSA. V lost 4 bases, J lost 0 bases, and 12 bases lay in between. The CDR3 consists of 15 residues.